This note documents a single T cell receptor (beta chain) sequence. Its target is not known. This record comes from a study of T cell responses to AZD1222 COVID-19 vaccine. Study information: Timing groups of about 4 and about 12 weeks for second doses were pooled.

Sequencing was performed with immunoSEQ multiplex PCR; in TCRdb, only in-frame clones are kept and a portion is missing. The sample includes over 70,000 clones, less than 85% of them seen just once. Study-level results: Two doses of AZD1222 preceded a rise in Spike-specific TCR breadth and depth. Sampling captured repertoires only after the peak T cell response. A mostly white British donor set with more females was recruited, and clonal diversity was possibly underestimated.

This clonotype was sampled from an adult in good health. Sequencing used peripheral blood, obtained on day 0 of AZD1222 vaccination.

The CDR3 protein is CASSSGTVTGETQYF. In DNA form, the CDR3 reads TGCGCCAGCAGCTCTGGGACGGTAACGGGGGAGACCCAGTACTTC. The chain couples TRBV4-1 to TRBJ2-5; D may correspond to TRBD1 or TRBD2 (5 bases each). The CDR3 totals 15 residues. Germline CDR1 and CDR2: MGHRA and YSYEKL. The germline V and J ends were trimmed by 5 bases and 5 bases, with 18 bases remaining between them.